This is a list of T cell receptor beta chains from one sample in a study of beta chain features in type 1 diabetes. The assay was immunoSEQ multiplex PCR, and TCRdb's table has in-frame clones only and misses some. Altogether 300,000 to 400,000 clones are present, over 7% being singletons, with the ten largest covering 1%. Source material: central memory CD4+ T cells from blood. The receptors shown here come from a man younger than 40 with type 1 diabetes. The CDR3 runs from the conserved cysteine through the conserved F or W. Fields, in order: J gene, clone size, D gene, V gene, CDR3 protein, CDR3 DNA. The D gene is left open where the match is weak. Only some rows state a clone size, as once, few, many or a class for expanded clones.

>TRBJ1-6|.|.|TRBV6-6
CASSSGDGILHF
TGTGCCAGCAGTTCCGGGGACGGTATCCTCCACTTT
>TRBJ2-1|few|.|TRBV25-1
CATSLGANNEQFF
TGTGCCACCTCCTTGGGGGCAAACAATGAGCAGTTCTTC
>TRBJ2-1|.|TRBD1|TRBV29-1
CSPLRGSYNEQFF
TGCAGCCCTCTCAGGGGGTCCTACAATGAGCAGTTCTTC
>TRBJ1-5|few|.|TRBV28
CASSPGQPQHF
TGTGCCAGCAGTCCCGGCCAGCCCCAGCATTTT
>TRBJ2-5|.|TRBD2|TRBV7-9
CASSRSGGGETQYF
TGTGCCAGCAGCCGTAGCGGGGGGGGCGAGACCCAGTACTTC
>TRBJ1-2|.|.|TRBV7-8
CASSPPRGPIYGYTF
TGTGCCAGCAGCCCCCCTCGGGGACCCATCTATGGCTACACCTTC
>TRBJ2-5|many|.|TRBV19
CASSSGDTETQYF
TGTGCCAGTAGTTCGGGGGATACGGAGACCCAGTACTTC
>TRBJ2-2|.|.|TRBV7-2
CASSPSPNTGELFF
TGTGCCAGCAGCCCCAGCCCGAACACCGGGGAGCTGTTTTTT
>TRBJ2-1|.|.|TRBV9
CASSVGGGNEQFF
TGTGCCAGCAGCGTAGGCGGAGGCAATGAGCAGTTCTTC
>TRBJ2-2|few|.|TRBV5-1
CASSFTRLEATGELFF
TGCGCCAGCAGCTTTACTCGACTAGAAGCCACCGGGGAGCTGTTTTTT
>TRBJ2-3|few|TRBD1|TRBV29-1
CSAQGADTQYF
TGCAGCGCGCAGGGGGCAGATACGCAGTATTTT
>TRBJ2-3|few|TRBD1|TRBV7-9
CASSPDRDGTDTQYF
TGTGCCAGCAGCCCGGACAGGGATGGCACAGATACGCAGTATTTT
>TRBJ2-7|few|TRBD1|TRBV9
CASSVAPGQGYEQYF
TGTGCCAGCAGCGTAGCCCCTGGACAGGGCTACGAGCAGTACTTC
>TRBJ1-1|.|.|TRBV29-1
CSVARIGEAFF
TGCAGCGTTGCGAGGATTGGTGAAGCTTTCTTT
>TRBJ2-3|.|TRBD2|TRBV5-6
CASSLGGSEDTQYF
TGTGCCAGCAGCCTCGGGGGGAGCGAAGATACGCAGTATTTT
>TRBJ2-2|.|TRBD2|TRBV12-5
CASGPGLADTGELFF
TGTGCTAGTGGACCGGGACTAGCGGACACCGGGGAGCTGTTTTTT
>TRBJ1-1|many|.|TRBV9
CASSVHLNTEAFF
TGTGCCAGCAGCGTACATTTGAACACTGAAGCTTTCTTT
>TRBJ1-2|few|.|TRBV2
CASRYSEGYTF
TGTGCCAGCCGGTACAGTGAGGGCTACACCTTC
>TRBJ1-4|.|.|TRBV27
CASSLSPAGGEKLFF
TGTGCCAGCAGTTTGAGTCCGGCCGGCGGGGAAAAACTGTTTTTT
>TRBJ1-2|.|.|TRBV7-2
CASSLVGGIGDYGYTF
TGTGCCAGCAGCTTAGTAGGGGGAATAGGGGACTATGGCTACACCTTC
>TRBJ1-6|many|.|TRBV11-2
CASSRYKVENSPLHF
TGTGCCAGCAGCCGGTATAAAGTTGAGAATTCACCCCTCCACTTT
>TRBJ2-2|many|TRBD1|TRBV10-3
CAIGVTGGTGELFF
TGTGCCATCGGTGTGACAGGGGGCACCGGGGAGCTGTTTTTT
>TRBJ2-7|few|.|TRBV18
CASSPLGPPGEQYF
TGTGCCAGCTCACCCCTCGGGCCCCCGGGGGAGCAGTACTTC
>TRBJ2-2|.|.|TRBV7-2
CASSLGLRLTANTGELFF
TGTGCCAGCAGCTTAGGTCTTCGGCTAACTGCGAACACCGGGGAGCTGTTTTTT